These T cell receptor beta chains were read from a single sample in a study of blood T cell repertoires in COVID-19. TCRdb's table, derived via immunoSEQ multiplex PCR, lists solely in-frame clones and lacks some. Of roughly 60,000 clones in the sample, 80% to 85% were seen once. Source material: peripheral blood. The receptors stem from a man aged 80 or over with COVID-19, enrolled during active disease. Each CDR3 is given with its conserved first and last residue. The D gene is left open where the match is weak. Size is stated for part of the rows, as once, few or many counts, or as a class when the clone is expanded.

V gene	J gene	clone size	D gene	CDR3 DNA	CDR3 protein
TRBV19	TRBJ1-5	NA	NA	TGTGCCAGTAGTATGGGACTATCTAACCTATACGTACAGCCCCAGCATTTT	CASSMGLSNLYVQPQHF
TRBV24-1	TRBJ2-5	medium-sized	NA	TGTGCCACCAGTGATTCTTTACTAGCCCTAGGGACCCAGTACTTC	CATSDSLLALGTQYF
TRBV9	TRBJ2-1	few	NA	TGTGCCAGCAGCCCTCATAGGGCCGGGCCGGGAGCCTTCTACAATGAGCAGTTCTTC	CASSPHRAGPGAFYNEQFF
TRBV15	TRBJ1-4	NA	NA	TGTGCCACCAGCAGGCTGGCTGCAGGTAATGAAAAACTGTTTTTT	CATSRLAAGNEKLFF
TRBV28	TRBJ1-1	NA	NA	TGTGCCACCGTTTTTGGGCAGGGGACTGAAGCTTTCTTT	CATVFGQGTEAFF
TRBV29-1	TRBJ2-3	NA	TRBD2	TGCAGCGCCCTAGCGGGGGGGCCAAAAGATACGCAGTATTTT	CSALAGGPKDTQYF
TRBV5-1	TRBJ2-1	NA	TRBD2	TGCGCCAGCAGCTTGGAAAACGGGAGGGCCGATGAGCAGTTCTTC	CASSLENGRADEQFF
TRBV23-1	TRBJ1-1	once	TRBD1	TGCGCCAGCCTTCCGGGACAGACGAACACTGAAGCTTTCTTT	CASLPGQTNTEAFF
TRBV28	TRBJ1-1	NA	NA	TGTGCCAGCAGGCGGACTGAAGCTTTCTTT	CASRRTEAFF
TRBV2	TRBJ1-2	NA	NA	TGTGCCAGCAGTGAAGGCTGGCGGGGGGGCTATGGCTACACCTTC	CASSEGWRGGYGYTF
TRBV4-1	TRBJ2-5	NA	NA	TGCGCCAGCAGCCACCCGGACTTTATACTCCAGTGGGCAGAGACCCAGTACTTC	CASSHPDFILQWAETQYF
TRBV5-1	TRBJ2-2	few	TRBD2	TGCGCCAGCCGTAATTCAGGGCGGGAGGCAACCGGGGAGCTGTTTTTT	CASRNSGREATGELFF
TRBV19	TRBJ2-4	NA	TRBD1	TGTGCCAGTAGTGTCGGACAGGGGTTTTTTAGAAACATTCAGTACTTC	CASSVGQGFFRNIQYF
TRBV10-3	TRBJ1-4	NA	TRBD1	TGTGCCACAGGGGGGGACAGGGAGAGCGAAAAACTGTTTTTT	CATGGDRESEKLFF
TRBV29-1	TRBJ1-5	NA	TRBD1	TGCAGCGTCGGGACAGCGAATCAGCCCCAGCATTTT	CSVGTANQPQHF
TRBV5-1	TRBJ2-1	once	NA	TGCGCCAGCAGCTTGACATCGCAGGGGATCTACAATGAGCAGTTCTTC	CASSLTSQGIYNEQFF
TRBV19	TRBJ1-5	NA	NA	TGTGCCAGTAGTAAGGGGCGTAGCAATCAGCCCCAGCATTTT	CASSKGRSNQPQHF
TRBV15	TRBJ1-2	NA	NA	TGTGCCACCAGCAGAGATAACGTAGCACGGGGGAAGAAGGAGGATGGCTACACCTTC	CATSRDNVARGKKEDGYTF
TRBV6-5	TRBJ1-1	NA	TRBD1	TGTGCCAGCAGTCACCAGACAGGGAGAAGCACTGAAGCTTTCTTT	CASSHQTGRSTEAFF
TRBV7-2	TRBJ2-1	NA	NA	TGTGCCAGCAGCTCCGGACATAATGAGCAGTTCTTC	CASSSGHNEQFF
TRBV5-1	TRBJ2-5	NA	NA	TGCGCCAGCAGACAGGGTTCCCAAGAGACCCAGTACTTC	CASRQGSQETQYF
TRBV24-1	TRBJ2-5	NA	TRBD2	TGTGCCACCGCCCCGGGGGGCCAAGAGACCCAGTACTTC	CATAPGGQETQYF
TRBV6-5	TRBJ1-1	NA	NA	TGTGCCAGCAGTTCCCGATACCAAGAGGTGAACACTGAAGCTTTCTTT	CASSSRYQEVNTEAFF
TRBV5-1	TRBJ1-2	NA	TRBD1	TGCGCCAGCAGCTGGGGACAGGGCGATGGCTACACCTTC	CASSWGQGDGYTF
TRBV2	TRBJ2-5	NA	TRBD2	TGTGCCAGCAGTGAACAGCGGGATGAAGAGACCCAGTACTTC	CASSEQRDEETQYF
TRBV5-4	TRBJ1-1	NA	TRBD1	TGTGCCAGCAGCTTCGACAGGGACACTGAAGCTTTCTTT	CASSFDRDTEAFF
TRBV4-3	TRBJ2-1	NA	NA	TGCGCCAGCAGCCAAGAATGGGGAGCGGACGAGCAGTTCTTC	CASSQEWGADEQFF
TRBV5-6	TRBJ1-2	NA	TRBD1	TGTGCCAGCAGCCGAGACAGGGGAGCTGGCTACACCTTC	CASSRDRGAGYTF
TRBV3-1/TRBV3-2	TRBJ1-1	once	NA	TGTGCCAGCAGCCTGCAAGGGGGGAACACTGAAGCTTTCTTT	CASSLQGGNTEAFF
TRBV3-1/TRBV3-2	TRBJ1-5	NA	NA	TGTGCCAGCAGCCAAGATTGGCAGAACAATCAGCCCCAGCATTTT	CASSQDWQNNQPQHF
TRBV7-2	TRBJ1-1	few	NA	TGTGCCAGCAGCCAATGGGCGGGGGCAGGCGCTGAAGCTTTCTTT	CASSQWAGAGAEAFF
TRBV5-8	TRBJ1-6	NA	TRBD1	TGTGCCAGCAGCTTCACGGGGACAGGTTATAATTCACCCCTCCACTTT	CASSFTGTGYNSPLHF
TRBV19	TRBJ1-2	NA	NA	TGTGCCAGTAGTATAGATCGGGGGGCTAACTATGGCTACACCTTC	CASSIDRGANYGYTF
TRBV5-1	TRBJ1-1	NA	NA	TGCGCCAGCAGCTTCACAGGGAACACTGAAGCTTTCTTT	CASSFTGNTEAFF
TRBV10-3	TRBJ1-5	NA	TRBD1	TGTGCCATCAGTGATCCTCGACAGGGGAATGGGCAGCCCCAGCATTTT	CAISDPRQGNGQPQHF
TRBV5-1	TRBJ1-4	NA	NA	TGCGCCAGCAGCCAAGACAGCCTTAATGAAAAACTGTTTTTT	CASSQDSLNEKLFF
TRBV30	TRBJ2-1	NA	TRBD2	TGTGCCTGGAGCCCCGGGACTAGCGGGGGCATTGGGTACAATGAGCAGTTCTTC	CAWSPGTSGGIGYNEQFF
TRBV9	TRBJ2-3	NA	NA	TGTGCCAGCAGCCTCAAGACAGCAAGCACAGATACGCAGTATTTT	CASSLKTASTDTQYF
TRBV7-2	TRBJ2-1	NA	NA	TGTGCCAGCGCGCTAGGGGGAGTCTCCTACAATGAGCAGTTCTTC	CASALGGVSYNEQFF
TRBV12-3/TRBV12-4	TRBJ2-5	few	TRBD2	TGTGCCGTAGCTAGCGGGAGGGTGGAGACCCAGTACTTC	CAVASGRVETQYF
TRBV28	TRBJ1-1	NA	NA	TGTGCCAGCAGCCTGAACATCCCGGGAGTCACTGAAGCTTTCTTT	CASSLNIPGVTEAFF
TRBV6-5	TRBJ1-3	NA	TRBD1	TGTGCCACCGAAAAACAGGGGGGGGGCATGAACACCATATATTTT	CATEKQGGGMNTIYF
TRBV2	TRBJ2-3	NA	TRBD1	TGTGCCAGCACCGAGACAGGGTACGCAGATACGCAGTATTTT	CASTETGYADTQYF